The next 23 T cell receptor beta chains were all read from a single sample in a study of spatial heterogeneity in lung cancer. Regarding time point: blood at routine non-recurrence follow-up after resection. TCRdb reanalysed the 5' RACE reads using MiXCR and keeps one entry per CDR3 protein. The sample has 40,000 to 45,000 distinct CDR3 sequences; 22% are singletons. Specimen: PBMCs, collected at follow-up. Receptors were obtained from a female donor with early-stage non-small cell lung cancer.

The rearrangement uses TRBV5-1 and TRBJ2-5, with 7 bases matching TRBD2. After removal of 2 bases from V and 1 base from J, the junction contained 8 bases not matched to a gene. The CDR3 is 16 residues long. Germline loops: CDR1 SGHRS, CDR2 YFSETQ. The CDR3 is CASSFSGGTSQETQYF. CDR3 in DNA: TGCGCCAGCAGCTTCTCGGGGGGAACCTCCCAAGAGACCCAGTACTTC. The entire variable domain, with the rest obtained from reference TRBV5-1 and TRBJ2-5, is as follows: KAGVTQTPRYLIKTRGQQVTLSCSPISGHRSVSWYQQTPGQGLQFLFEYFSETQRNKGNFPGRFSGRQFSNSRSEMNVSTLELGDSALYLCASSFSGGTSQETQYFGPGTRLLVL.

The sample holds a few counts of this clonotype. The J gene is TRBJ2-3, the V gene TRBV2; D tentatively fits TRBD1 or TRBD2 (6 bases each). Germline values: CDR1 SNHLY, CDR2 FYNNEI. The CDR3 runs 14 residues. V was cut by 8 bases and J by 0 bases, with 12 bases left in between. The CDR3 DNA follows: TGTGCCAGCTGGGGGGCGATCAGCACAGATACGCAGTATTTT. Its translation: CASWGAISTDTQYF.

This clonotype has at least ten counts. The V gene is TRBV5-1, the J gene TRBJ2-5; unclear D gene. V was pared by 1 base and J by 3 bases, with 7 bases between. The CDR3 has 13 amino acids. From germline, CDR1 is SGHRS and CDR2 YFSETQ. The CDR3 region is CASSLPEEETQYF. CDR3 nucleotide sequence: TGCGCCAGCAGCTTGCCGGAAGAAGAGACCCAGTACTTC. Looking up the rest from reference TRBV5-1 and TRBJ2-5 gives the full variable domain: KAGVTQTPRYLIKTRGQQVTLSCSPISGHRSVSWYQQTPGQGLQFLFEYFSETQRNKGNFPGRFSGRQFSNSRSEMNVSTLELGDSALYLCASSLPEEETQYFGPGTRLLVL.

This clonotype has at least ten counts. Here the CDR3 reads CASSTGQFTEAFF. CDR3 coding DNA: TGTGCCAGCAGCACCGGACAGTTCACTGAAGCTTTCTTT. The chain links TRBV7-9 to TRBJ1-1, with D perhaps TRBD1 (6 bases). Trimming cost V 5 bases and J 4 bases, with 11 bases left between them. The CDR3 has 13 amino acids. In germline, CDR1 is SEHNR, CDR2 FQNEAQ (reference sequence).

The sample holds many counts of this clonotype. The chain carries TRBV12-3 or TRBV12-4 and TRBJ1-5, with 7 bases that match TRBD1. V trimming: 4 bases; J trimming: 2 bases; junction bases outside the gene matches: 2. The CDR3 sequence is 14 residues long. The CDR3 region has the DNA TGTGCCAGCAGTTATCAGGGGGGCAATCAGCCCCAGCATTTT. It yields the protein CASSYQGGNQPQHF.

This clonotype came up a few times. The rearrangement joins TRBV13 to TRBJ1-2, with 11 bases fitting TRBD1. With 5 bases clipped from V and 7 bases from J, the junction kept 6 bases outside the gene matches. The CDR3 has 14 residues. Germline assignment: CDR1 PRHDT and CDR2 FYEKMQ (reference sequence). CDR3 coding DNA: TGTGCCAGCAGCACCCCGGGACAGGGGGTTGGCTACACCTTC. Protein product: CASSTPGQGVGYTF.

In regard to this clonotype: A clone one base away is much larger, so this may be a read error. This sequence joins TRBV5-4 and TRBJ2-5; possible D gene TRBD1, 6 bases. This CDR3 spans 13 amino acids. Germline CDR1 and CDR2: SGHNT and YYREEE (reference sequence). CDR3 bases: TGTGCCAGCAGCCAGGGGATAGAAGAGACCCAGTGCTTC. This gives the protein CASSQGIEETQCF.

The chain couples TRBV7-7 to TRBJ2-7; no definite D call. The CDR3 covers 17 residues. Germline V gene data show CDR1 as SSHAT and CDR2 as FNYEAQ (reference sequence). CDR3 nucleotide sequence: TGTGCTAGCAGCTTAGTTGCCCGGATCTTCCTATCGTACGAGCAGTACGTC. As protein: CASSLVARIFLSYEQYV.

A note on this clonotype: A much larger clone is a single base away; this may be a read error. The CDR3, as DNA: TGCGCCAGCAGAACAGGGACGACTGGGGCCAACGTCCCGACTTTC. It translates to CASRTGTTGANVPTF. The chain joins TRBV5-1 to TRBJ2-6; D is possibly TRBD1 (6 bases). The CDR3 sequence is 15 residues long. Germline-derived CDR1 and CDR2 are SGHRS and YFSETQ.

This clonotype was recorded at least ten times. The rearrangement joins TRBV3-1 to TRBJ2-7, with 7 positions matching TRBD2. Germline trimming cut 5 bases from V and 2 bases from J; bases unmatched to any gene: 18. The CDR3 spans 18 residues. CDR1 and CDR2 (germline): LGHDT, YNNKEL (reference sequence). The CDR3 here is CASSKRNIRLADPYEQYF. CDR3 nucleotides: TGTGCCAGCAGCAAAAGGAATATAAGGCTAGCGGACCCCTACGAGCAGTACTTC.

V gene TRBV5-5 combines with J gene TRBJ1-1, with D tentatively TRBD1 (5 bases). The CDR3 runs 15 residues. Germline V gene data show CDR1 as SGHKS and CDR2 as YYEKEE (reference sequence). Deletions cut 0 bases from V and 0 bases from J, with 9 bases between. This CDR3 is CASSLVDSVNTEAFF. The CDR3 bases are TGTGCCAGCAGCTTGGTTGACAGCGTGAACACTGAAGCTTTCTTT.

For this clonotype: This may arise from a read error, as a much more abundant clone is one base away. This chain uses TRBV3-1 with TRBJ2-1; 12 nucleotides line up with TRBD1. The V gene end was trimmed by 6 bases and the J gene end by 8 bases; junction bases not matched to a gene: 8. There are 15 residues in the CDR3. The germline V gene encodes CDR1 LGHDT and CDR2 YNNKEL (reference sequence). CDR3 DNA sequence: TGTGCCAGCAGTTCAGGGACAGGGGGCTTCTATGAGCAGTTCTTC. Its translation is CASSSGTGGFYEQFF.

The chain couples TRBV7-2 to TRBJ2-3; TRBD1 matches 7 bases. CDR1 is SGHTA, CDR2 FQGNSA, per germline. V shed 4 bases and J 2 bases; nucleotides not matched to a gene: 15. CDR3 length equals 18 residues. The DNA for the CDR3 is TGTGCCAGCAGCTCGCGGCCTTTGGACAGGTTATTCACAGATACGCAGTATTTT. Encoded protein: CASSSRPLDRLFTDTQYF.

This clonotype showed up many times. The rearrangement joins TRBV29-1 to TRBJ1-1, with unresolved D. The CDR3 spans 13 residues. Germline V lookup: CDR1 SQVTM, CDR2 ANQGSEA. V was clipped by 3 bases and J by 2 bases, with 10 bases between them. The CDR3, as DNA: TGCAGCGTTGACAGGCAGTCTAACACTGAAGCTTTCTTT. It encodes CSVDRQSNTEAFF. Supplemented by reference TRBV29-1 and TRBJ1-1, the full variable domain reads SAVISQKPSRDICQRGTSLTIQCQVDSQVTMMFWYRQQPGQSLTLIATANQGSEATYESGFVIDKFPISRPNLTFSTLTVSNMSPEDSSIYLCSVDRQSNTEAFFGQGTRLTVV.

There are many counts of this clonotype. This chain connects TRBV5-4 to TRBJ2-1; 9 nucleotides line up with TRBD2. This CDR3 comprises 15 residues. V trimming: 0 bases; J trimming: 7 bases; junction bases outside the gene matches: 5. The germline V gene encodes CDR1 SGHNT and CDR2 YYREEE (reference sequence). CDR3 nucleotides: TGTGCCAGCAGCTTGGTTCTAGCGGGAAAGAATGAGCAGTTCTTC. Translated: CASSLVLAGKNEQFF.

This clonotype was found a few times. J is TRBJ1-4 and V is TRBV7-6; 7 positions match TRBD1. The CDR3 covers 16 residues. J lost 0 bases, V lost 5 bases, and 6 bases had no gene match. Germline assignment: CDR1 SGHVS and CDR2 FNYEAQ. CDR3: CASSPRQGSTNEKLFF. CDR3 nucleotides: TGTGCCAGCAGCCCGAGACAGGGTTCAACTAATGAAAAACTGTTTTTT. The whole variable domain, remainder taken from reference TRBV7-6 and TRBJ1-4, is GAGVSQSPRYKVTKRGQDVALRCDPISGHVSLYWYRQALGQGPEFLTYFNYEAQQDKSGLPNDRFSAERPEGSISTLTIQRTEQRDSAMYRCASSPRQGSTNEKLFFGSGTQLSVL.

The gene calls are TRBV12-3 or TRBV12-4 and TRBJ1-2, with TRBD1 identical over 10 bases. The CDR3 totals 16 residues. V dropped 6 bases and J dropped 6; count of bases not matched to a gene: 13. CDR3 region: CASSLALGQGIDGYTF. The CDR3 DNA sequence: TGTGCCAGCAGCCTAGCTTTGGGACAGGGGATAGATGGCTACACCTTC.

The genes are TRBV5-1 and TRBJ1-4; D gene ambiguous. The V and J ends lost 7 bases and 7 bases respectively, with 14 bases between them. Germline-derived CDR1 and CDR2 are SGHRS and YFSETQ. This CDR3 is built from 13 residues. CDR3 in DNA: TGCGCCAGCCGTCTTTTTGGGTCTGAAAAACTGTTTTTT. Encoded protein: CASRLFGSEKLFF.

In nucleotides, the CDR3 is TGTGCCACCAAAGGACCAAGGGGCGGAGGGCCGGGGCGCAATGAGCAGTTCTTC. It translates to CATKGPRGGGPGRNEQFF. V usage is TRBV10-3 and J usage is TRBJ2-1; tentatively, D is TRBD2 (6 bases). The CDR3 has 18 residues. CDR1 is ENHRY, CDR2 SYGVKD, per germline. V gave up 10 bases and J gave up 6 bases, with 31 bases separating them.

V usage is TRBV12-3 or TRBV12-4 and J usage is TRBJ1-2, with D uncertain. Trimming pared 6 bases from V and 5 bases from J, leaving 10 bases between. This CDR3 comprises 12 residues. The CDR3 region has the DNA TGTGCCAGCAGCCAGACGGTTTATGGCTACACCTTC. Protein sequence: CASSQTVYGYTF.

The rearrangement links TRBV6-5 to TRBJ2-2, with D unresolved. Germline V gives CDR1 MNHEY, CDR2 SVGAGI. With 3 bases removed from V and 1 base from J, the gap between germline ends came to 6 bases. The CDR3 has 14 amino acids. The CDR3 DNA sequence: TGTGCCAGCAGTTATAGACGGAACACCGGGGAGCTGTTTTTT. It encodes CASSYRRNTGELFF.

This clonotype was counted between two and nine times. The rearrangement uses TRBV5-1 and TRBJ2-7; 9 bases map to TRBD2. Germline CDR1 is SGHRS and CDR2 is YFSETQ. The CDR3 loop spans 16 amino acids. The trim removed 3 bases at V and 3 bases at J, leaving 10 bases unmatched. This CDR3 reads CASSWGLANSRYEQYF. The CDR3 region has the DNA TGCGCCAGCAGCTGGGGACTAGCCAATTCCCGCTACGAGCAGTACTTC.

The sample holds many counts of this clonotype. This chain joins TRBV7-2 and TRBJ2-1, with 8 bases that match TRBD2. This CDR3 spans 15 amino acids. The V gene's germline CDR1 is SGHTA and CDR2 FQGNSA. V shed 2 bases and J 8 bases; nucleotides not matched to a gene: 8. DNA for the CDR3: TGTGCCAGCAGCTTACTTTCGGGGGGGCCCCATGAGCAGTTCTTC. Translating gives CASSLLSGGPHEQFF.